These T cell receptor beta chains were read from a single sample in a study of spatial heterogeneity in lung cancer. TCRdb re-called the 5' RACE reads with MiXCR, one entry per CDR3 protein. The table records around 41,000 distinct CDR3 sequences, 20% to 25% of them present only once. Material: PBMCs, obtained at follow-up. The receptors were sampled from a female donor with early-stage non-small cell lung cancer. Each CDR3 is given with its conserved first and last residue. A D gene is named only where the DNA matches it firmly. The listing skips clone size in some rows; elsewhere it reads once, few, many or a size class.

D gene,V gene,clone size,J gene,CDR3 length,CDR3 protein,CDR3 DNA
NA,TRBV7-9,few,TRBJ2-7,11,CASSFGPEQYF,TGTGCCAGCAGCTTCGGGCCCGAGCAGTACTTC
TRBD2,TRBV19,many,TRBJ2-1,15,CASSPAGGVGNEQFF,TGTGCCAGTAGCCCAGCGGGGGGGGTCGGAAATGAGCAGTTCTTC
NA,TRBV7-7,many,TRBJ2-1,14,CASSLVWGVEEQFF,TGTGCTAGCAGCTTAGTATGGGGAGTCGAGGAGCAGTTCTTC
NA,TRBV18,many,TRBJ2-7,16,CASSQLLGARAYEQYF,TGTGCCAGCTCTCAACTTCTAGGGGCCAGGGCCTACGAGCAGTACTTC
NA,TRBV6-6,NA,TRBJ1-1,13,CASSYPGKTEAFF,TGTGCCAGCAGTTACCCAGGCAAAACTGAAGCTTTCTTT
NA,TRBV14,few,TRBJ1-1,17,CASSQQQWDITPKEAFF,TGTGCCAGCAGCCAACAGCAGTGGGACATAACGCCTAAAGAAGCTTTCTTT
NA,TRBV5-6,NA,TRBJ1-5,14,CASSFSQNNQPQHF,TGTGCCAGCAGCTTCTCACAGAACAATCAGCCCCAGCATTTT
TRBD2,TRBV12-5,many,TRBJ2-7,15,CASGLLGLAWNEQYF,TGTGCTAGTGGTTTGTTGGGACTAGCGTGGAACGAGCAGTACTTC
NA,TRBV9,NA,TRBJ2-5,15,CASSVAPTNQETQYF,TGTGCCAGCAGCGTAGCCCCGACTAACCAAGAGACCCAGTACTTC
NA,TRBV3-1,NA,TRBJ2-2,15,CASSEMRGNTGELFF,TGTGCCAGCAGCGAAATGCGGGGGAACACCGGGGAGCTGTTTTTT
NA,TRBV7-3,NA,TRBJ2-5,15,CASSSQGLEGETQYF,TGTGCCAGCAGCTCGCAGGGGTTAGAGGGGGAGACCCAGTACTTC
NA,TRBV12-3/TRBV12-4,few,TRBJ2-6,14,CASSPSSGANVLTF,TGTGCCAGCAGCCCGAGCTCTGGGGCCAACGTCCTGACTTTC
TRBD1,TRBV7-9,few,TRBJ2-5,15,CASSLRAGGDETQYF,TGTGCCAGCAGCTTAAGAGCAGGGGGCGACGAGACCCAGTACTTC
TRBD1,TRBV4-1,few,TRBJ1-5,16,CASRRAGTGFNQPQHF,TGCGCCAGCAGGCGCGCCGGGACAGGTTTCAATCAGCCCCAGCATTTT
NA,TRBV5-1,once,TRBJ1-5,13,CASSPVSNQPQHF,TGCGCCAGCAGCCCCGTTAGCAATCAGCCCCAGCATTTT
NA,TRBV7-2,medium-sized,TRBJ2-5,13,CASSSNRGETQYF,TGTGCCAGCAGCTCCAATCGGGGGGAGACCCAGTACTTC
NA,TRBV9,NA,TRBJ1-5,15,CASSRSGGGNQPQHF,TGTGCCAGCAGCCGATCCGGAGGGGGCAATCAGCCCCAGCATTTT
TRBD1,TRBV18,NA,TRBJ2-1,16,CASSYRQGNSYNEQFF,TGTGCCAGCTCCTATCGACAGGGGAACTCCTACAATGAGCAGTTCTTC
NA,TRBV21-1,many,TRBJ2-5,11,CASSPKATQYF,TGTGCCAGCAGCCCGAAAGCGACCCAGTACTTC
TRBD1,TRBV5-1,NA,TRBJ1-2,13,CASSRDRDEGYTF,TGCGCCAGCAGCCGTGACAGGGATGAAGGCTACACCTTC
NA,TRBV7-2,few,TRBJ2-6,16,CASSLGLVSGANVLTF,TGTGCCAGCAGCCTAGGACTGGTCTCTGGGGCCAACGTCCTGACTTTC
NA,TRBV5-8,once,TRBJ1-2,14,CASSYRTVNYGYTF,TGTGCCAGCAGCTATCGGACAGTTAACTATGGCTACACCTTC
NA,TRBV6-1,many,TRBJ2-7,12,CASSEVGREQYF,TGTGCCAGCAGTGAAGTCGGGCGCGAGCAGTACTTC
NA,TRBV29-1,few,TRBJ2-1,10,CSVSYNEQFF,TGCAGCGTTAGCTACAATGAGCAGTTCTTC
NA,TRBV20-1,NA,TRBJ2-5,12,CSARTTLETQYF,TGCAGTGCCAGAACTACCCTCGAGACCCAGTACTTC
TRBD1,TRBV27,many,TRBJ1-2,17,CASSSYRDRANNYGYTF,TGTGCCAGCAGCAGTTACCGGGACAGGGCTAATAACTATGGCTACACCTTC
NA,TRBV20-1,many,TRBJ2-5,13,CSAHEPGLETQYF,TGCAGTGCCCATGAACCGGGACTAGAGACCCAGTACTTC
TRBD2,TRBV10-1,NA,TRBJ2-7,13,CASSRSGGLEQYF,TGCGCCAGCAGCCGGTCGGGGGGACTTGAGCAGTACTTC
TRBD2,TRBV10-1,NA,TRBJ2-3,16,CASSAGLAGRADTQYF,TGCGCCAGCAGCGCCGGACTAGCGGGGCGGGCAGATACGCAGTATTTT
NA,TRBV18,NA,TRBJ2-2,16,CASSPGTPLTPGELFF,TGTGCCAGCTCACCGGGCACACCTTTAACACCGGGGGAGCTGTTTTTT
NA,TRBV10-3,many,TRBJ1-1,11,CAIREDTEAFF,TGTGCCATCAGGGAGGACACTGAAGCTTTCTTT
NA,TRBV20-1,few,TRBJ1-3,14,CSARWGEFGNTIYF,TGCAGTGCTAGATGGGGTGAATTTGGAAACACCATATATTTT